The clone carrying this T cell receptor beta chain was counted a few times. Its antigen remains unknown. Germline V CDR1 and CDR2: MNHEY, SVGEGT. Trimming removed 10 bases at V and 0 bases at J, with 13 bases between. The CDR3 contains 14 residues. According to the study, TCR beta libraries were built with iRepertoire HTBI primers and CDR3-region Arm-PCR. TCRdb re-called the multiplex PCR reads with MiXCR, one entry per CDR3 protein. The sample lists hundreds of thousands of distinct CDR3 sequences; around 15% were seen once. This entry belongs to a study of regulatory T cells in long-lasting Graves disease. Study findings and constraints: With persistent disease, TRBV28, TRBJ1-2 and TRBJ2-5 were the favored segments.

Described time point: newly diagnosed GD, antithyroid drugs for less than 3 months. The TCR library was made from RNA that had been extracted from PBMCs in TRIzol. This sample also appeared in a second study, on T cells in Graves' hyperthyroidism and ophthalmopathy.

The rearrangement links TRBV6-2 or TRBV6-3 to TRBJ2-4; D gene uncertain. The specimen comprised peripheral blood mononuclear cells (PBMCs), sampled at new diagnosis, from a patient treated with antithyroid drugs. The receptor's source is a woman in her 30s with Graves disease. This chain's CDR3 is CATRADLAKNIQYF. In DNA, the CDR3 is TGTGCCACCCGGGCCGACTTAGCCAAAAACATTCAGTACTTC.